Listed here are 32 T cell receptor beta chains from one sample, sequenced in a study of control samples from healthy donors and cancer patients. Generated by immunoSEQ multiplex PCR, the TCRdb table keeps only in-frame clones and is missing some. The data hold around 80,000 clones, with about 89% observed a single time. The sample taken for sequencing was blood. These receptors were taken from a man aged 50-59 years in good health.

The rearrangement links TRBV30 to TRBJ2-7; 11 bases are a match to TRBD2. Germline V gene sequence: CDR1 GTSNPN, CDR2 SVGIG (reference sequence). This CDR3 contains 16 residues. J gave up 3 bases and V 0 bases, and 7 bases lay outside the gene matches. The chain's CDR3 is CAWSVRELAGDYEQYF. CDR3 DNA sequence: TGTGCCTGGAGTGTACGAGAACTAGCGGGAGACTACGAGCAGTACTTC.

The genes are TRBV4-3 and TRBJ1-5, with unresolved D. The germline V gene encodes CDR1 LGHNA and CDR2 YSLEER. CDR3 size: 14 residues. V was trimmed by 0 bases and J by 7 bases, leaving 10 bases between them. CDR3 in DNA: TGCGCCAGCAGCCAAGAGCTCCCGGGGCAGCCCCAGCATTTT. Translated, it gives CASSQELPGQPQHF.

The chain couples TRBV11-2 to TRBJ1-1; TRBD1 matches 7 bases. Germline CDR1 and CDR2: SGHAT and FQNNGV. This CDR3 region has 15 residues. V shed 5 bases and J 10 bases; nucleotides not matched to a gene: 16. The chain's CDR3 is CASSVTGARPEIAFF. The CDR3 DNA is TGTGCCAGCAGCGTAACAGGGGCGAGGCCCGAAATAGCTTTCTTT.

The CDR3 protein is CASSVNSMNTEAFF. The CDR3 DNA reads TGTGCCAGCAGCGTAAATAGTATGAACACTGAAGCTTTCTTT. V is TRBV9 and J is TRBJ1-1; D not resolved. This CDR3 has 14 residues. CDR1 is SGDLS and CDR2 is YYNGEE in the germline V gene. V lost 1 base and J 0 bases, leaving 7 bases between the germline ends.

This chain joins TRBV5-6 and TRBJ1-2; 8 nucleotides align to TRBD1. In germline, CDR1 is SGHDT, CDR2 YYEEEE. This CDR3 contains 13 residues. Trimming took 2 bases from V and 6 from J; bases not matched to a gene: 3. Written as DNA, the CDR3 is TGTGCCAGCAGCTTTGCAGGGGGCGATGGCTACACCTTC. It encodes CASSFAGGDGYTF.

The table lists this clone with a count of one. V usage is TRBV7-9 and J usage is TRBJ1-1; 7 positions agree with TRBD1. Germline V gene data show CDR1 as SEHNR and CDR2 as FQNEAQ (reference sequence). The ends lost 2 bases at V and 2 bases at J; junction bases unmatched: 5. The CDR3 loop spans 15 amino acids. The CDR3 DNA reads TGTGCCAGCAGCTTATCAGGGACAGATAACACTGAAGCTTTCTTT. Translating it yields CASSLSGTDNTEAFF. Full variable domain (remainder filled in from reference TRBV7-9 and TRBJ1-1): DTGVSQNPRHKITKRGQNVTFRCDPISEHNRLYWYRQTLGQGPEFLTYFQNEAQLEKSRLLSDRFSAERPKGSFSTLEIQRTEQGDSAMYLCASSLSGTDNTEAFFGQGTRLTVV.

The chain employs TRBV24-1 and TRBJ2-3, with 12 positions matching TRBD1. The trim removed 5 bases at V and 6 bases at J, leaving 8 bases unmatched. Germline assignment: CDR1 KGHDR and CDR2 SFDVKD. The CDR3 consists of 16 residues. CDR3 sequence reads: CATSAPGQGATDTQYF. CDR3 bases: TGTGCCACCAGTGCTCCGGGACAGGGGGCAACGGATACGCAGTATTTT.

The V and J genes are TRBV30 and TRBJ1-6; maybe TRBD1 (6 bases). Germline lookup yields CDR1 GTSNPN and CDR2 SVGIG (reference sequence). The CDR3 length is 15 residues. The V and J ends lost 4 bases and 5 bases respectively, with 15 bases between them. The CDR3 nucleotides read TGTGCCTGGACCGGGGGCCAAGGGGATAATTCACCCCTCCACTTT. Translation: CAWTGGQGDNSPLHF.

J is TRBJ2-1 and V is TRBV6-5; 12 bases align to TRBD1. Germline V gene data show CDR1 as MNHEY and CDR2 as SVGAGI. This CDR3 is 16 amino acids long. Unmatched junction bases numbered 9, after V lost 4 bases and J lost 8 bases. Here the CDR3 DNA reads TGTGCCAGCAGTTCATCCGGGACAGGGGGCTGGGATGAGCAGTTCTTC. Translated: CASSSSGTGGWDEQFF.

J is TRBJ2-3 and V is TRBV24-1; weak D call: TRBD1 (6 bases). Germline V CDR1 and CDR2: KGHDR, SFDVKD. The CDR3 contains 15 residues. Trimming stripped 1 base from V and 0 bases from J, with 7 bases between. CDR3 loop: CATSDLQGSTDTQYF. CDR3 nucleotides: TGTGCCACCAGTGATTTACAGGGAAGCACAGATACGCAGTATTTT.

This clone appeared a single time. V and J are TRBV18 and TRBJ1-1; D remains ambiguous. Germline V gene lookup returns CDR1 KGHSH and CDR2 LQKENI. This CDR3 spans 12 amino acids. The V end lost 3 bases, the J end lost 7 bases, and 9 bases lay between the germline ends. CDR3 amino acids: CASSPVGGEAFF. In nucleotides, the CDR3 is TGTGCCAGCTCACCGGTGGGCGGTGAAGCTTTCTTT.

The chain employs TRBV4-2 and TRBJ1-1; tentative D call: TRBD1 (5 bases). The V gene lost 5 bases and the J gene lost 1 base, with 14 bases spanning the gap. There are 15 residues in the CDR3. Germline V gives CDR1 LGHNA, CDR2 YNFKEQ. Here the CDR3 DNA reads TGTGCCAGCAGCTCACTTCATACAGGGAACACTGAAGCTTTCTTT. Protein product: CASSSLHTGNTEAFF.

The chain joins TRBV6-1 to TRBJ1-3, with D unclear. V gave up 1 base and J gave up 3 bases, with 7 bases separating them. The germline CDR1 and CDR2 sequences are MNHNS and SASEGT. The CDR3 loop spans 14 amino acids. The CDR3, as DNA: TGTGCCAGCAGTGAAGGTGGCGGTGGAAACACCATATATTTT. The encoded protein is CASSEGGGGNTIYF.

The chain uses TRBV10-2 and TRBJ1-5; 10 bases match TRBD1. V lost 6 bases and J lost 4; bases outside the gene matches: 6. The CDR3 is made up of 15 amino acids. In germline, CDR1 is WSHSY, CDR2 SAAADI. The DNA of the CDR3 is TGCGCCAGCAGGGGACAGGGGACGGGGAATCAGCCCCAGCATTTT. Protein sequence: CASRGQGTGNQPQHF.

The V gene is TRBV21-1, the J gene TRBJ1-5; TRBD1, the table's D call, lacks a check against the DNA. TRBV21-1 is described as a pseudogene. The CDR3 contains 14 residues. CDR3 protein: CASSKLGGGQPQHF. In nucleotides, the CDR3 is TGTGCCAGCAGCAAATTAGGGGGCGGCCAGCCCCAGCATTTT.

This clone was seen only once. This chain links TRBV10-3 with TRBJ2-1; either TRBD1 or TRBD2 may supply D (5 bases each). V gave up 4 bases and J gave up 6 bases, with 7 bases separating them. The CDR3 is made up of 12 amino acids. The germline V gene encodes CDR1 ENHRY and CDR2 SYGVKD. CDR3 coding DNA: TGTGCCATCAGTGGGGGGACCAATGAGCAGTTCTTC. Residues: CAISGGTNEQFF.

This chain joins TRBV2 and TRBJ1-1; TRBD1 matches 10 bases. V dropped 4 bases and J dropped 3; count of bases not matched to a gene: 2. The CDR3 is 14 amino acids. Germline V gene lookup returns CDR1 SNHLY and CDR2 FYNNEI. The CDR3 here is CASSGDRGYTEAFF. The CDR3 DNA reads TGTGCCAGCAGTGGGGACAGGGGATACACTGAAGCTTTCTTT. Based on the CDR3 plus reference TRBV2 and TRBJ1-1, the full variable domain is EPEVTQTPSHQVTQMGQEVILRCVPISNHLYFYWYRQILGQKVEFLVSFYNNEISEKSEIFDDQFSVERPDGSNFTLKIRSTKLEDSAMYFCASSGDRGYTEAFFGQGTRLTVV.

The DNA of the CDR3 is TGTGCCAGCAGCGTTCGACTAGGATTCAGCAATGAGCAGTTCTTC. Translated, it gives CASSVRLGFSNEQFF. This chain joins TRBV13 and TRBJ2-1, with D perhaps TRBD2 (6 bases). The CDR3 spans 15 residues. The germline CDR1 and CDR2 sequences are PRHDT and FYEKMQ (reference sequence). With 5 bases removed from V and 6 bases from J, the gap between germline ends came to 17 bases.

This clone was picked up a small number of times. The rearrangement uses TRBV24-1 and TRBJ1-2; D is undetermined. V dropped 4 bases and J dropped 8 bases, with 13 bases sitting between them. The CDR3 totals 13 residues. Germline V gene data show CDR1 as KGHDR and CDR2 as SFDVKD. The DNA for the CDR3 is TGTGCCACCAGTGACAACCCCGGGGTAGGCTACACCTTC. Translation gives CATSDNPGVGYTF.

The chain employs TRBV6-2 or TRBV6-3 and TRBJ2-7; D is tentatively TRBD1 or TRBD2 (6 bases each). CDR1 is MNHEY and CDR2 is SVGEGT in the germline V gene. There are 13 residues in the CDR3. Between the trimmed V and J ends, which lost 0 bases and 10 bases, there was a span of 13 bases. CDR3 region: CASSYSSGARQYV. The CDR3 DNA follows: TGTGCCAGCAGTTACTCGTCGGGGGCCAGACAGTACGTC.

Here the CDR3 DNA reads TGTGCCAGCAGTTTAAGTGATAATTCACCCCTCCACTTT. Its protein is CASSLSDNSPLHF. The chain uses TRBV6-5 and TRBJ1-6; no reliable D call. Trimming removed 4 bases from V and 5 bases from J, with 6 bases in between. CDR1 MNHEY and CDR2 SVGAGI come from the germline V gene. This CDR3 comprises 13 residues.

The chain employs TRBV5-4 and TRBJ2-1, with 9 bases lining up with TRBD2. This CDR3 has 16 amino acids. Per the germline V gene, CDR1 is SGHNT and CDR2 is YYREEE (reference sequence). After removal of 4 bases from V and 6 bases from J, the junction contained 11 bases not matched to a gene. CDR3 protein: CASSPSVSGSVNEQFF. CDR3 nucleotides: TGTGCCAGCAGCCCATCCGTTAGCGGGAGCGTCAATGAGCAGTTCTTC.

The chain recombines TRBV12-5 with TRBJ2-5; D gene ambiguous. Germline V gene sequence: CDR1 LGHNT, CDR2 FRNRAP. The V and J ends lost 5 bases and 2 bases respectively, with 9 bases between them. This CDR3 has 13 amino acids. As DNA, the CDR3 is TGTGCTAGTGGTCCCTCCAGACAAGAGACCCAGTACTTC. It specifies CASGPSRQETQYF.

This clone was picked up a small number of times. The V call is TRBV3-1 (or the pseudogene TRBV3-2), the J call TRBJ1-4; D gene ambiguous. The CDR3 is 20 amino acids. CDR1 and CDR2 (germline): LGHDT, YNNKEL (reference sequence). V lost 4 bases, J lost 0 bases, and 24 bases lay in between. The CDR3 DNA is TGTGCCAGCAGCCCCCCGGTGCGAGACACCTTACTTGCAACTAATGAAAAACTGTTTTTT. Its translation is CASSPPVRDTLLATNEKLFF.

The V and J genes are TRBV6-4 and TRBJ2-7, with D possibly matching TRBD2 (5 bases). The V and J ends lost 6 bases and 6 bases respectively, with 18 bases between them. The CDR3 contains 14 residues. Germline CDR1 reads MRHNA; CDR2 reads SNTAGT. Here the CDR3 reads CASSALWTPREQYV. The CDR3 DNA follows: TGTGCCAGCAGCGCCTTGTGGACTCCTCGCGAGCAGTACGTC.

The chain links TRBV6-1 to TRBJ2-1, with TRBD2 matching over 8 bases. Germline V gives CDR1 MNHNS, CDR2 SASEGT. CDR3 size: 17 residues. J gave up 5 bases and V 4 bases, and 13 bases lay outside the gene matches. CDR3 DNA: TGTGCCAGCAGTGCGGGAGGGATGCGCAGGCTTGACAATGAGCAGTTCTTC. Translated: CASSAGGMRRLDNEQFF.

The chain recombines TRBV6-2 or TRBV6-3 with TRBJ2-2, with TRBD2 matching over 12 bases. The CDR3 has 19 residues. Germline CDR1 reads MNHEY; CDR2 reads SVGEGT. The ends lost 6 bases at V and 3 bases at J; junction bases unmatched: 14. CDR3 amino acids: CASSPGASGRGLDTGELFF. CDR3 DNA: TGTGCCAGCAGCCCTGGGGCTAGCGGGAGGGGCCTGGACACCGGGGAGCTGTTTTTT.

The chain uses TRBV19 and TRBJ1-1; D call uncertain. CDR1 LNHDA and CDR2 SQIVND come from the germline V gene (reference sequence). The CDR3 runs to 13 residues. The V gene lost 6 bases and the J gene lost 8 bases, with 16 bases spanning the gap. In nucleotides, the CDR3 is TGTGCCAGTAGCGGCCTAGGGAGGGAAGAAGCTTTCTTT. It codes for CASSGLGREEAFF.

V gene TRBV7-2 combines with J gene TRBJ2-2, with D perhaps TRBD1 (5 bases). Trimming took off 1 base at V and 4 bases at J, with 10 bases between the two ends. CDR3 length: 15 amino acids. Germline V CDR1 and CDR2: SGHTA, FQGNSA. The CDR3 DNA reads TGTGCCAGCAGCTTAGTAGCAGGGCCCACCGGGGAGCTGTTTTTT. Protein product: CASSLVAGPTGELFF.

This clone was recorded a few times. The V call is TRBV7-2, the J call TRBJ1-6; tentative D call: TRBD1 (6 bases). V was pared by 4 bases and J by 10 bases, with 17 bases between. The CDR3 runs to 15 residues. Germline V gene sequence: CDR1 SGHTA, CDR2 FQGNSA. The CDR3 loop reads CASSSRRGVISPLHF. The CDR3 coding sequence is TGTGCCAGCAGCTCGAGAAGGGGGGTAATCTCACCCCTCCACTTT.

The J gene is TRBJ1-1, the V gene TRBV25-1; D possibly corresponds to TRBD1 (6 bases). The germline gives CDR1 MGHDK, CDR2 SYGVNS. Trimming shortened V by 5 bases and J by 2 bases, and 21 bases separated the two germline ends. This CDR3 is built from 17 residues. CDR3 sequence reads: CASSPRTAKYRNTEAFF. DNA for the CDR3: TGTGCCAGCAGTCCGCGGACAGCCAAATACCGAAACACTGAAGCTTTCTTT.

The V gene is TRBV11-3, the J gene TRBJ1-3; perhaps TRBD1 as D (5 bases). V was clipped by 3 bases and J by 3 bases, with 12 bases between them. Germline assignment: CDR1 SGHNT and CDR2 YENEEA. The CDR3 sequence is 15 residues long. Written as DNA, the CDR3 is TGTGCCAGCAGCTTTTCCGGGACCGATGGAAACACCATATATTTT. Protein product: CASSFSGTDGNTIYF.